Below, 28 T cell receptor beta chains from the same sample are listed, as sequenced in a study of blood T cell repertoires in COVID-19. TCRdb keeps only in-frame clones here, not all; method: immunoSEQ multiplex PCR. The table shows 50,000 to 65,000 clones, with 65% to 75% occurring only once. Sequences were obtained from peripheral blood. These receptors were collected from an elderly woman with acute or convalescent COVID-19.

The V gene is TRBV28, the J gene TRBJ2-1; 7 nucleotides line up with TRBD1. Losses at the gene ends were 5 bases for V and 3 bases for J; bases not matched to a gene: 4. Germline lookup yields CDR1 MDHEN and CDR2 SYDVKM. The CDR3 consists of 14 residues. CDR3 nucleotide sequence: TGTGCCAGCAGTCCCGGGACAGTCTACAATGAGCAGTTCTTC. This codes for CASSPGTVYNEQFF.

The chain carries TRBV11-2 and TRBJ2-5; 11 nucleotides agree with TRBD1. The CDR3 loop spans 14 amino acids. V lost 4 bases to trimming and J lost 5 bases; unmatched junction nucleotides: 3. CDR1 and CDR2 from the germline V gene are SGHAT and FQNNGV. CDR3 residues: CASSWTGGLETQYF. DNA of the CDR3: TGTGCCAGCAGCTGGACAGGGGGCTTGGAGACCCAGTACTTC.

This clone has just one count. This rearrangement joins TRBV4-2 to TRBJ2-7; TRBD2 aligns across 10 bases. V was pared by 1 base and J by 3 bases, with 3 bases of the junction left unmatched. The germline CDR1 and CDR2 sequences are LGHNA and YNFKEQ. The CDR3 is 15 residues long. In nucleotides, the CDR3 is TGTGCCAGCAGCCAAGGGTCTAGCGGGAGCTACGAGCAGTACTTC. It encodes CASSQGSSGSYEQYF.

The chain recombines TRBV19 with TRBJ1-5, with 8 bases fitting TRBD1. The germline V gene encodes CDR1 LNHDA and CDR2 SQIVND (reference sequence). This CDR3 comprises 13 residues. J was trimmed by 7 bases and V by 7 bases; bases with no gene match: 6. In DNA form, the CDR3 reads TGTGCCAGTACCCTGGACAGGGCCCAGCCCCAGCATTTT. Translation: CASTLDRAQPQHF.

This clone was found a few times. The chain carries TRBV3-1 (or the pseudogene TRBV3-2) and TRBJ2-5; TRBD1 matches at 7 bases. The CDR3 has 13 amino acids. Germline CDR1 is LGHDT and CDR2 is YNNKEL (reference sequence). With 4 bases clipped from V and 5 bases from J, the junction kept 4 bases outside the gene matches. In DNA form, the CDR3 reads TGTGCCAGCAGCCGACAGGGAGCGGAGACCCAGTACTTC. Its translation is CASSRQGAETQYF.

The chain is built from TRBV5-8 and TRBJ2-3; TRBD2 is a possible D gene (5 bases). Germline V gene sequence: CDR1 SGHTS, CDR2 YDEGEE. The CDR3 sequence is 14 residues long. V lost 2 bases to trimming and J lost 2 bases, with 9 bases between them. This CDR3 reads CASSLAVHTDTQYF. For the CDR3, the DNA is TGTGCCAGCAGCTTAGCGGTCCACACAGATACGCAGTATTTT.

The chain has TRBV6-5 and TRBJ2-7; 10 bases fit TRBD2. Germline V lookup: CDR1 MNHEY, CDR2 SVGAGI. V was pared by 6 bases and J by 2 bases, with 4 bases of the junction left unmatched. CDR3 length equals 14 residues. DNA for the CDR3: TGTGCCAGCAGGCTAGCGGGAGCGACCTACGAGCAGTACTTC. This translates into CASRLAGATYEQYF.

The chain is built from TRBV28 and TRBJ2-7; TRBD2 agrees at 8 bases. The germline V gene encodes CDR1 MDHEN and CDR2 SYDVKM. Trimming removed 4 bases from V and 7 bases from J; junction bases left unmatched: 6. The CDR3 has 13 amino acids. The CDR3: CASSSPSGGEQYF. CDR3 DNA: TGTGCCAGCAGTTCCCCCTCGGGGGGGGAGCAGTACTTC.

The rearrangement joins TRBV3-1 (or the pseudogene TRBV3-2) to TRBJ2-2; 14 nucleotides match TRBD2. V trimming: 0 bases; J trimming: 5 bases; junction bases outside the gene matches: 8. Per the germline V gene, CDR1 is LGHDT and CDR2 is YNNKEL (reference sequence). The CDR3 runs 19 residues. The CDR3 coding sequence is TGTGCCAGCAGCCAAGATCAGGGACTAGCGGGAGAGAATACCGGGGAGCTGTTTTTT. Encoded protein: CASSQDQGLAGENTGELFF.

The V gene is TRBV19, the J gene TRBJ1-3, with 7 bases matching TRBD1. This CDR3 spans 14 amino acids. Germline V gene sequence: CDR1 LNHDA, CDR2 SQIVND (reference sequence). V shed 3 bases, J shed 2 bases, and the junction held 1 base outside the gene matches. The CDR3 DNA sequence: TGTGCCAGTAGTATCACAGGGGCTGGAAACACCATATATTTT. As protein: CASSITGAGNTIYF.

This chain connects TRBV3-1 (or the pseudogene TRBV3-2) to TRBJ2-2; tentatively, D is TRBD2 (5 bases). V was cut by 0 bases and J by 4 bases, with 15 bases left in between. Looked up from germline, CDR1 is LGHDT and CDR2 is YNNKEL (reference sequence). The CDR3 is made up of 17 amino acids. CDR3 nucleotide sequence: TGTGCCAGCAGCCAAGAGGGTGGCCTAGCCCTCACCGGGGAGCTGTTTTTT. Amino acids: CASSQEGGLALTGELFF.

This clone was observed at least ten times. This chain connects TRBV29-1 to TRBJ1-4; 10 bases match TRBD1. The germline gives CDR1 SQVTM, CDR2 ANQGSEA. The CDR3 spans 14 residues. The V segment lost 7 bases and the J segment 3 bases; nucleotides outside the gene matches: 5. The CDR3 sequence: CSAWGQGSNEKLFF. Written as DNA, the CDR3 is TGCAGCGCCTGGGGACAGGGGTCTAATGAAAAACTGTTTTTT.

This chain joins TRBV18 and TRBJ1-5; 10 nucleotides align to TRBD1. With 6 bases clipped from V and 8 bases from J, the junction kept 13 bases outside the gene matches. The CDR3 totals 16 residues. In germline, CDR1 is KGHSH, CDR2 LQKENI. The CDR3 sequence: CASSPGRTGGIKPQHF. CDR3 sequence (DNA): TGTGCCAGCTCCCCAGGGAGGACAGGGGGTATCAAGCCCCAGCATTTT.

This clone appeared a few times. The gene calls are TRBV6-2 or TRBV6-3 and TRBJ2-4, with 7 bases matching TRBD1. Germline loops: CDR1 MNHEY, CDR2 SVGEGT. The CDR3 runs 16 residues. J lost 6 bases, V lost 5 bases, and 13 bases had no gene match. CDR3 loop: CASSSQTGRSGNIQYF. The CDR3 nucleotides read TGTGCCAGCAGTAGTCAGACAGGGCGGAGCGGAAACATTCAGTACTTC.

V is TRBV5-1 and J is TRBJ2-3, with D possibly TRBD2 on 5 matching bases. The germline CDR1 and CDR2 sequences are SGHRS and YFSETQ. Trimming left V 0 bases short and J 3 bases short, with 8 bases between. CDR3 length: 14 residues. CDR3 protein: CASSLDSDTDTQYF. The CDR3 coding sequence is TGCGCCAGCAGCTTGGATAGCGATACAGATACGCAGTATTTT. Full variable domain (rest looked up from reference TRBV5-1 and TRBJ2-3): KAGVTQTPRYLIKTRGQQVTLSCSPISGHRSVSWYQQTPGQGLQFLFEYFSETQRNKGNFPGRFSGRQFSNSRSEMNVSTLELGDSALYLCASSLDSDTDTQYFGPGTRLTVL.

The chain carries TRBV2 and TRBJ1-6, with TRBD1 matching 9 bases. Germline V gene lookup returns CDR1 SNHLY and CDR2 FYNNEI. The V and J ends lost 4 bases and 7 bases, in that order; junction bases with no gene match: 5. The length of the CDR3 is 15 residues. The CDR3 DNA reads TGTGCCAGCAGTGTCGGGGACAGGGAAAATTCACCCCTCCACTTT. This gives the protein CASSVGDRENSPLHF.

The chain joins TRBV11-2 to TRBJ2-2; the D gene is possibly TRBD2 (6 bases). CDR1 and CDR2 from the germline V gene are SGHAT and FQNNGV. The CDR3 loop spans 13 amino acids. V dropped 7 bases and J dropped 7 bases, with 13 bases sitting between them. This chain's CDR3 is CASTLTGGGELFF. DNA of the CDR3: TGTGCCAGCACCCTAACCGGGGGCGGGGAGCTGTTTTTT.

J is TRBJ2-1 and V is TRBV15, with TRBD1 matching over 12 bases. Germline V lookup: CDR1 LNHNV, CDR2 YYDKDF (reference sequence). Germline trimming cut 5 bases from V and 3 bases from J; bases unmatched to any gene: 2. This CDR3 has 15 amino acids. The CDR3 nucleotides are TGTGCCACCAGCGGGGACAGGGGGCACTACAATGAGCAGTTCTTC. This codes for CATSGDRGHYNEQFF.

V and J are TRBV19 and TRBJ2-7, with a tentative D call TRBD1 (6 bases). CDR1 and CDR2 from the germline V gene are LNHDA and SQIVND (reference sequence). The CDR3 extends over 15 amino acids. V was clipped by 4 bases and J by 6 bases, with 19 bases between them. CDR3 region: CASSNSQGSFFEQYF. The CDR3 DNA follows: TGTGCCAGTAGTAATTCACAGGGCTCCTTTTTCGAGCAGTACTTC.

J is TRBJ2-2 and V is TRBV4-2; 9 bases align to TRBD1. The germline gives CDR1 LGHNA, CDR2 YNFKEQ. This CDR3 has 17 amino acids. V shed 2 bases and J 1 base; nucleotides not matched to a gene: 5. CDR3: CASSQSPGQGNTGELFF. The CDR3 DNA is TGTGCCAGCAGCCAATCACCGGGACAGGGGAACACCGGGGAGCTGTTTTTT.

The V gene is TRBV4-1, the J gene TRBJ2-2; D is uncertain. The CDR3 is made up of 18 amino acids. Trimming pared 1 base from V and 0 bases from J, leaving 15 bases between. From germline, CDR1 is MGHRA and CDR2 YSYEKL. The CDR3 loop reads CASSQGRIVRSNTGELFF. DNA of the CDR3: TGCGCCAGCAGCCAAGGTCGGATAGTGCGGTCGAACACCGGGGAGCTGTTTTTT.

V gene TRBV11-2 combines with J gene TRBJ2-3; a weak D match, TRBD2 (6 bases). The germline V gene has CDR1 SGHAT and CDR2 FQNNGV. The CDR3 is made up of 16 amino acids. V gave up 4 bases and J gave up 4 bases, with 18 bases separating them. CDR3 sequence reads: CASSSTLTSRPDTQYF. In nucleotides, the CDR3 is TGTGCCAGCAGCTCGACTTTGACTAGTCGCCCAGATACGCAGTATTTT.

The V call is TRBV9, the J call TRBJ2-1, with 7 bases fitting TRBD2. This CDR3 region has 17 residues. J gave up 4 bases and V 3 bases, and 13 bases lay outside the gene matches. CDR1 and CDR2 from the germline V gene are SGDLS and YYNGEE. CDR3 coding DNA: TGTGCCAGCAGCGCACGGGGCGGGAGTACAGTTTACAATGAGCAGTTCTTC. Its protein product is CASSARGGSTVYNEQFF. The whole variable domain, remainder taken from reference TRBV9 and TRBJ2-1, is DSGVTQTPKHLITATGQRVTLRCSPRSGDLSVYWYQQSLDQGLQFLIQYYNGEERAKGNILERFSAQQFPDLHSELNLSSLELGDSALYFCASSARGGSTVYNEQFFGPGTRLTVL.

V gene TRBV3-1 (or the pseudogene TRBV3-2) combines with J gene TRBJ2-6; D gene unclear. The germline CDR1 and CDR2 sequences are LGHDT and YNNKEL (reference sequence). Trimming stripped 4 bases from V and 1 base from J, with 5 bases between. The CDR3 contains 14 residues. The CDR3 DNA sequence: TGTGCCAGCAGCCGCGAGTCTGGGGCCAACGTCCTGACTTTC. It codes for CASSRESGANVLTF.

J is TRBJ2-6 and V is TRBV28, with TRBD1 matching over 11 bases. This CDR3 comprises 17 residues. The V gene's germline CDR1 is MDHEN and CDR2 SYDVKM. After removal of 6 bases from V and 4 bases from J, the junction contained 8 bases not matched to a gene. The DNA for the CDR3 is TGTGCCAGCAGGTCGGACAGGGGGCTCCCCGGGGCCAACGTCCTGACTTTC. Protein sequence: CASRSDRGLPGANVLTF.

J is TRBJ1-1 and V is TRBV4-2, with TRBD1 matching over 9 bases. Germline V lookup: CDR1 LGHNA, CDR2 YNFKEQ. The CDR3 loop spans 15 amino acids. The V and J ends lost 7 bases and 2 bases, in that order; junction bases with no gene match: 8. The CDR3 region has the DNA TGTGCCAGCAACCCACAGGGGGCGCTTAACACTGAAGCTTTCTTT. Translation: CASNPQGALNTEAFF.

The chain recombines TRBV19 with TRBJ1-2; 7 nucleotides line up with TRBD1. Per the germline V gene, CDR1 is LNHDA and CDR2 is SQIVND (reference sequence). The CDR3 is 13 amino acids. Trimming at V came to 7 bases and at J to 4 bases, leaving 6 bases not matched to a gene. The CDR3 sequence is CASKEGAGYGYTF. The CDR3 nucleotides are TGTGCCAGTAAAGAGGGGGCAGGCTATGGCTACACCTTC.

The chain is built from TRBV19 and TRBJ1-2; 7 nucleotides agree with TRBD1. The length of the CDR3 is 15 residues. Trimming removed 3 bases from V and 4 bases from J; junction bases left unmatched: 8. From germline, CDR1 is LNHDA and CDR2 SQIVND (reference sequence). The CDR3 region has the DNA TGTGCCAGTAGTATGGGGACAGATAGCTTCTATGGCTACACCTTC. Translating it yields CASSMGTDSFYGYTF.